The rows below give T cell receptor beta chains drawn from one sample of a study of glioma-infiltrating T cells. TCRdb reprocessed the multiplex PCR reads with MiXCR, giving one entry per CDR3 protein. The sample contains fewer than 200,000 distinct CDR3 sequences, over 30% of which appear only once. Sequencing was performed on glioma tissue, nonneoplastic brain tissue, or PBMCs (not recorded which). All receptors derive from a human donor with low-grade glioma or glioblastoma, undergoing nonglioma brain surgery, or in good health (not recorded which). CDR3s include the opening cysteine and the closing phenylalanine or tryptophan. Each record gives: CDR3 length, clone size, D gene, V gene, CDR3 protein. D genes are given only for firm matches. Clone size, where shown, is once, few, many, or a class for clones that have expanded.

CDR3 length: 16; clone size: many; D gene: TRBD1; V gene: TRBV6-2/TRBV6-3; CDR3 protein: CASSYRTGTGPYEQYF
CDR3 length: 13; clone size: many; D gene: .; V gene: TRBV2; CDR3 protein: CASQINYSYEQYF
CDR3 length: 16; clone size: many; D gene: .; V gene: TRBV11-1; CDR3 protein: CASSLNRQSSYNEQFF
CDR3 length: 14; clone size: .; D gene: .; V gene: TRBV16; CDR3 protein: CASSQSAGSNTQYF
CDR3 length: 13; clone size: once; D gene: .; V gene: TRBV29-1; CDR3 protein: CSVAPDSTDTQYF
CDR3 length: 13; clone size: many; D gene: .; V gene: TRBV6-2/TRBV6-3; CDR3 protein: CASQSNRDYGYTF
CDR3 length: 13; clone size: many; D gene: .; V gene: TRBV27; CDR3 protein: CASSLTPTYEQYF
CDR3 length: 14; clone size: many; D gene: .; V gene: TRBV18; CDR3 protein: CASSPEQVNTEAFF
CDR3 length: 14; clone size: .; D gene: .; V gene: TRBV19; CDR3 protein: CASSTPGLRDGQFF
CDR3 length: 15; clone size: many; D gene: TRBD1; V gene: TRBV28; CDR3 protein: CASSPLQGAYEKLFF
CDR3 length: 15; clone size: many; D gene: TRBD1; V gene: TRBV2; CDR3 protein: CASSEADREIYGYTF
CDR3 length: 17; clone size: many; D gene: TRBD2; V gene: TRBV4-1; CDR3 protein: CASSQGLAGGKYNEQFF
CDR3 length: 16; clone size: .; D gene: TRBD2; V gene: TRBV4-3; CDR3 protein: CASSQDLGLAGVEQFF
CDR3 length: 10; clone size: many; D gene: .; V gene: TRBV6-1; CDR3 protein: CASVNTEAFF
CDR3 length: 12; clone size: many; D gene: .; V gene: TRBV20-1; CDR3 protein: CSAGHSGYGYTF
CDR3 length: 15; clone size: many; D gene: .; V gene: TRBV7-2; CDR3 protein: CASSLMWGVRNTIYF
CDR3 length: 13; clone size: many; D gene: .; V gene: TRBV7-2; CDR3 protein: CASSLFGTHGAFF
CDR3 length: 12; clone size: many; D gene: .; V gene: TRBV12-3/TRBV12-4; CDR3 protein: CASATGTDTQYF
CDR3 length: 16; clone size: many; D gene: .; V gene: TRBV6-2/TRBV6-3; CDR3 protein: CASSYRLISSTDTQYF
CDR3 length: 18; clone size: .; D gene: .; V gene: TRBV6-2/TRBV6-3; CDR3 protein: CASMEMTGGIYSNQPQHF
CDR3 length: 16; clone size: many; D gene: .; V gene: TRBV20-1; CDR3 protein: CSARVGGASVGNTIYF
CDR3 length: 14; clone size: many; D gene: .; V gene: TRBV6-6; CDR3 protein: CASSYISANYGYTF
CDR3 length: 15; clone size: many; D gene: TRBD2; V gene: TRBV18; CDR3 protein: CASSSPTSGPDTQYF
CDR3 length: 14; clone size: many; D gene: .; V gene: TRBV6-1; CDR3 protein: CASSEFRNTGELFF
CDR3 length: 16; clone size: many; D gene: TRBD2; V gene: TRBV28; CDR3 protein: CASSLWGSGGKDIQYF
CDR3 length: 14; clone size: many; D gene: .; V gene: TRBV5-4; CDR3 protein: CASSLRGGGYEQYF
CDR3 length: 15; clone size: many; D gene: .; V gene: TRBV7-2; CDR3 protein: CASSLFSLEDYEQYF
CDR3 length: 15; clone size: .; D gene: .; V gene: TRBV18; CDR3 protein: CASSPSTGIVAEAFF
CDR3 length: 15; clone size: many; D gene: TRBD1; V gene: TRBV4-1; CDR3 protein: CASSRVGQVNTEAFF
CDR3 length: 13; clone size: many; D gene: .; V gene: TRBV27; CDR3 protein: CASSFSRQETQYF
CDR3 length: 15; clone size: many; D gene: .; V gene: TRBV7-2; CDR3 protein: CASSPGLGPTDTQYF
CDR3 length: 14; clone size: many; D gene: .; V gene: TRBV7-3; CDR3 protein: CASSLGAYSYEQYF
CDR3 length: 13; clone size: many; D gene: .; V gene: TRBV7-7; CDR3 protein: CASSTGTVETQYF
CDR3 length: 14; clone size: .; D gene: .; V gene: TRBV6-5; CDR3 protein: CTTSYRRGAAEQYF
CDR3 length: 18; clone size: many; D gene: TRBD1; V gene: TRBV20-1; CDR3 protein: CSARELAGQGGYNSPLHF
CDR3 length: 13; clone size: many; D gene: .; V gene: TRBV15; CDR3 protein: CATSRDTLNIQYF
CDR3 length: 15; clone size: .; D gene: .; V gene: TRBV19; CDR3 protein: CASSIRWGRGETQYF
CDR3 length: 14; clone size: many; D gene: .; V gene: TRBV6-2/TRBV6-3; CDR3 protein: CASTSASARSIQYF
CDR3 length: 17; clone size: many; D gene: .; V gene: TRBV27; CDR3 protein: CASSLGLKGISNNEQFF
CDR3 length: 12; clone size: many; D gene: .; V gene: TRBV12-3/TRBV12-4; CDR3 protein: CASSLYNQPQHF
CDR3 length: 15; clone size: .; D gene: TRBD1; V gene: TRBV28; CDR3 protein: CASRTPGQTTDTQYF
CDR3 length: 13; clone size: .; D gene: .; V gene: TRBV5-1; CDR3 protein: CASSLARFHEQYF
CDR3 length: 16; clone size: many; D gene: TRBD2; V gene: TRBV7-9; CDR3 protein: CASSWIGLATSYEQYF
CDR3 length: 16; clone size: many; D gene: TRBD1; V gene: TRBV6-6; CDR3 protein: CASSYSWAGGTYEQYF
CDR3 length: 15; clone size: few; D gene: TRBD1; V gene: TRBV12-3/TRBV12-4; CDR3 protein: CASSPRTGGTDTQYF
CDR3 length: 17; clone size: many; D gene: TRBD1; V gene: TRBV6-6; CDR3 protein: CASSYPTLGQMNTEAFF
CDR3 length: 13; clone size: many; D gene: .; V gene: TRBV7-8; CDR3 protein: CASRLVTGNEQFF
CDR3 length: 12; clone size: .; D gene: .; V gene: TRBV9; CDR3 protein: CASSAVNTEAFF